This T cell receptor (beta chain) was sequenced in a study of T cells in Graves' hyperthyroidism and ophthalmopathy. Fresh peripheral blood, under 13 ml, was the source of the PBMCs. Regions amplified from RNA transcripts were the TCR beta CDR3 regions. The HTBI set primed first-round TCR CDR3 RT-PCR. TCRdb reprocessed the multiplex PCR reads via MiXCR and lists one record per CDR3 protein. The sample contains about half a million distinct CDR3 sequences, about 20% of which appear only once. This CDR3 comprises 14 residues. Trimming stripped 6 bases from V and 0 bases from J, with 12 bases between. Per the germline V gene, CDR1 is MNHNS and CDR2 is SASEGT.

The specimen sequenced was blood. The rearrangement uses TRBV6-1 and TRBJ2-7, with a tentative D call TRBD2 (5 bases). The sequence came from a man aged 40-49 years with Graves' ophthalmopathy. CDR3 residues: CASSKADRSYEQYF. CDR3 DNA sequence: TGTGCCAGCAGCAAAGCGGACCGCTCCTACGAGCAGTACTTC.